The rows below give T cell receptor beta chains drawn from one sample of a study of a mutant IDH1 vaccine in newly diagnosed glioma. These receptors have no identified antigens. TCRdb's copy holds only in-frame clones and misses some; the assay was immunoSEQ multiplex PCR. The sample carries 30,000 to 40,000 clones, approximately 87% recorded once. The specimen was PBMCs, collected from a glioma patient whose treatment included an IDH1 peptide vaccine. The receptors here all came from a woman aged 30 to 39 with glioma. CDR3s include the opening cysteine and the closing phenylalanine or tryptophan. D genes are given only for firm matches. The listing skips clone size in some rows; elsewhere it reads once, few, many or a size class.

v_gene	d_gene	j_gene	abundance	CDR3nt	CDR3aa
TRBV11-2	-	TRBJ2-5	-	TGTGCCAGCATCATTACGGCCGGGGAAGACCAAGAGACCCAGTACTTC	CASIITAGEDQETQYF
TRBV5-1	-	TRBJ2-2	few	TGCGCCAGCAGCTTGGTCGTTACGAACACCGGGGAGCTGTTTTTT	CASSLVVTNTGELFF
TRBV4-1	TRBD1	TRBJ2-4	-	TGCGCCAGCAGCCAACCCGGGACAGCAGCCAAAAACATTCAGTACTTC	CASSQPGTAAKNIQYF
TRBV6-5	TRBD1	TRBJ1-5	-	TGTGCCAGCAGTTACTACTGGCAGGGGGTGCATCAGCCCCAGCATTTT	CASSYYWQGVHQPQHF
TRBV6-5	-	TRBJ1-1	-	TGTGCCAGCAGACGGGCAAAAAAAATGAACACTGAAGCTTTCTTT	CASRRAKKMNTEAFF
TRBV2	-	TRBJ2-1	-	TGTGCCAGCAACAATGAGCAGTTCTTC	CASNNEQFF
TRBV5-8	-	TRBJ2-7	-	TGTGCCAGCAGCTTTTCCCGTCTGAGCTCCTACGAGCAGTACTTC	CASSFSRLSSYEQYF
TRBV5-1	TRBD2	TRBJ2-3	once	TGCGCCAGCAGCTCTAGCGGGGGGAGCACAGATACGCAGTATTTT	CASSSSGGSTDTQYF
TRBV7-9	TRBD2	TRBJ2-1	medium-sized	TGTGCCAGCAGCCCCAGACTAGCGGGGGTGATTGGGAATGAGCAGTTCTTC	CASSPRLAGVIGNEQFF
TRBV6-1	TRBD2	TRBJ2-7	-	TGTGCCAGCAGTCGGGGCCGCGGGGGGCACTACGGGCAGTACTTC	CASSRGRGGHYGQYF
TRBV2	TRBD1	TRBJ2-5	-	TGTGCCAGCAGGATAGACAGGGCGGATAAAGAGACCCAGTACTTC	CASRIDRADKETQYF
TRBV25-1	-	TRBJ2-6	-	TGTGCCAGCAGGCTTGGGTTCGGAAACGTCCTGACTTTC	CASRLGFGNVLTF
TRBV6-6	-	TRBJ2-3	once	TGTGCCAGCACCAGACCGGGCTACACAGATACGCAGTATTTT	CASTRPGYTDTQYF